A selection of T cell receptor beta chains follows, all from one sample in a study of shared clonotypes between healthy human individuals. Repertoires were generated with immunoSEQ multiplex PCR, while TCRdb's copy carries only in-frame clones and drops some. The sample has about 1.5 million clones; roughly 95% are singletons. Sequenced material: naive CD4+ T cells sorted from blood. These receptors all come from a man in his thirties or forties in good health. CDR3s include the opening cysteine and the closing phenylalanine or tryptophan. Each record gives: V gene, J gene, CDR3 length, D gene, clone size, CDR3 DNA, CDR3 protein. D genes are given only for firm matches. Where a row states a size, it is once, few, many or the class of an expanded clone; other rows omit it.

v_call: TRBV5-1; j_call: TRBJ2-7; cdr3_length: 15; d_call: TRBD2; clone_size: -; cdr3_nt: TGCGCCAGCAGCTTCGGGACTAGCGGACCCTACGAGCAGTACTTC; cdr3_aa: CASSFGTSGPYEQYF
v_call: TRBV29-1; j_call: TRBJ2-3; cdr3_length: 17; d_call: TRBD2; clone_size: once; cdr3_nt: TGCAGCGTTGAAATATTTGGGAGCGGGAGGGGGACAGATACGCAGTATTTT; cdr3_aa: CSVEIFGSGRGTDTQYF
v_call: TRBV5-5; j_call: TRBJ1-2; cdr3_length: 14; d_call: -; clone_size: -; cdr3_nt: TGTGCCAGCAGCTTGGTTGGGACGGACTATGGCTACACCTTC; cdr3_aa: CASSLVGTDYGYTF
v_call: TRBV5-1; j_call: TRBJ2-7; cdr3_length: 14; d_call: TRBD1; clone_size: -; cdr3_nt: TGCGCCAGCAGCTTGGCCAGGGGGCAAGGCGAGCAGTACTTC; cdr3_aa: CASSLARGQGEQYF
v_call: TRBV28; j_call: TRBJ2-5; cdr3_length: 16; d_call: -; clone_size: -; cdr3_nt: TGTGCCAGCAGTCCCAGCAGTCCCGGGGGTGGGGAGACCCAGTACTTC; cdr3_aa: CASSPSSPGGGETQYF
v_call: TRBV19; j_call: TRBJ2-3; cdr3_length: 21; d_call: TRBD2; clone_size: -; cdr3_nt: TGTGCCAGGTCGTTTGTGGCGGGAGGGAGTGGACCGGAGGCCCCCACAGATACGCAGTATTTT; cdr3_aa: CARSFVAGGSGPEAPTDTQYF
v_call: TRBV5-5; j_call: TRBJ2-2; cdr3_length: 15; d_call: TRBD1; clone_size: once; cdr3_nt: TGTGCCAGCAGCCCGAGACAGGGTCTGGCCGGGGAGCTGTTTTTT; cdr3_aa: CASSPRQGLAGELFF
v_call: TRBV6-1; j_call: TRBJ1-5; cdr3_length: 15; d_call: TRBD1; clone_size: -; cdr3_nt: TGTGCCAGCAGTGAATCAGGGGGCGGCAATCAGCCCCAGCATTTT; cdr3_aa: CASSESGGGNQPQHF
v_call: TRBV18; j_call: TRBJ2-3; cdr3_length: 15; d_call: -; clone_size: -; cdr3_nt: TGTGCCAGCTCACCACCGATGGCTTTGTTAGATACGCAGTATTTT; cdr3_aa: CASSPPMALLDTQYF
v_call: TRBV7-9; j_call: TRBJ1-1; cdr3_length: 18; d_call: -; clone_size: -; cdr3_nt: TGTGCCAGCAGCTTAGGGGCCCTCGGCGGGGGCAGTTACACTGAAGCTTTCTTT; cdr3_aa: CASSLGALGGGSYTEAFF
v_call: TRBV25-1; j_call: TRBJ2-7; cdr3_length: 13; d_call: TRBD2; clone_size: -; cdr3_nt: TGTGCCAGCAGTGATTATACTAGCGACGAGCAGTACTTC; cdr3_aa: CASSDYTSDEQYF
v_call: TRBV6-1; j_call: TRBJ2-5; cdr3_length: 13; d_call: -; clone_size: -; cdr3_nt: TGTGCCGTCAGGGCGGGTCTGAGGGAGACCCAGTACTTC; cdr3_aa: CAVRAGLRETQYF
v_call: TRBV27; j_call: TRBJ1-1; cdr3_length: 14; d_call: -; clone_size: -; cdr3_nt: TGTGCCAGCAGCCCCCTTATGGGGGGCACTGAAGCTTTCTTT; cdr3_aa: CASSPLMGGTEAFF
v_call: TRBV28; j_call: TRBJ2-3; cdr3_length: 19; d_call: -; clone_size: -; cdr3_nt: TGTGCCAGCAGTTTCGATAGGGCACAGGCTAGCACCACACGAGATACGCAGTATTTT; cdr3_aa: CASSFDRAQASTTRDTQYF
v_call: TRBV2; j_call: TRBJ1-4; cdr3_length: 12; d_call: -; clone_size: -; cdr3_nt: TGTGCCAGCAGTGAGTTGGGTGAAAAACTGTTTTTT; cdr3_aa: CASSELGEKLFF
v_call: TRBV28; j_call: TRBJ2-3; cdr3_length: 16; d_call: TRBD2; clone_size: -; cdr3_nt: TGTGCCAGCAGTTTATGGTCTAGCGGGACCACAGATACGCAGTATTTT; cdr3_aa: CASSLWSSGTTDTQYF
v_call: TRBV19; j_call: TRBJ1-2; cdr3_length: 15; d_call: -; clone_size: -; cdr3_nt: TGTGCCAGTAGCCAGGACCGGACAAGGAACTATGGCTACACCTTC; cdr3_aa: CASSQDRTRNYGYTF
v_call: TRBV7-2; j_call: TRBJ2-7; cdr3_length: 13; d_call: TRBD1; clone_size: -; cdr3_nt: TGTGCCAGCAGCTTGGGGGACAGCTACGAGCAGTACTTC; cdr3_aa: CASSLGDSYEQYF
v_call: TRBV7-2; j_call: TRBJ2-7; cdr3_length: 13; d_call: -; clone_size: -; cdr3_nt: TGTGCCAGCAGCTTAGCTGGAGGTTCCGAGCAGTACTTC; cdr3_aa: CASSLAGGSEQYF
v_call: TRBV6-1; j_call: TRBJ1-2; cdr3_length: 13; d_call: TRBD1; clone_size: -; cdr3_nt: TGTGCCGGGGGGACAGGGCGATCCTATGGCTACACCTTC; cdr3_aa: CAGGTGRSYGYTF
v_call: TRBV29-1; j_call: TRBJ2-1; cdr3_length: 12; d_call: -; clone_size: -; cdr3_nt: TGCAGCGTTTGGATTTCGAGAGATGAGCAGTTCTTC; cdr3_aa: CSVWISRDEQFF
v_call: TRBV19; j_call: TRBJ2-1; cdr3_length: 16; d_call: -; clone_size: -; cdr3_nt: TGTGCCAGTAGTATTCCTGGGGGAAAGAGAGAGCATGAGCAGTTCTTC; cdr3_aa: CASSIPGGKREHEQFF
v_call: TRBV11-2; j_call: TRBJ2-2; cdr3_length: 16; d_call: -; clone_size: -; cdr3_nt: TGTGCCAGCAGCAAAGGGACCCATCCGAACACCGGGGAGCTGTTTTTT; cdr3_aa: CASSKGTHPNTGELFF
v_call: TRBV6-5; j_call: TRBJ2-2; cdr3_length: 16; d_call: TRBD2; clone_size: -; cdr3_nt: TGTGCCAGCAGTTACGTCGGACTAGTGAACACCGGGGAGCTGTTTTTT; cdr3_aa: CASSYVGLVNTGELFF
v_call: TRBV11-2; j_call: TRBJ1-3; cdr3_length: 17; d_call: -; clone_size: -; cdr3_nt: TGTGCCAGCAGCTTAGAATCGGGGTCAATCTCTGGAAACACCATATATTTT; cdr3_aa: CASSLESGSISGNTIYF
v_call: TRBV7-2; j_call: TRBJ1-2; cdr3_length: 17; d_call: -; clone_size: -; cdr3_nt: TGTGCCAGCAGCTTTCAACACAGCTCCCAAGGGGCGTATGGCTACACCTTC; cdr3_aa: CASSFQHSSQGAYGYTF
v_call: TRBV28; j_call: TRBJ2-2; cdr3_length: 13; d_call: -; clone_size: few; cdr3_nt: TGTGCCAGCAGCGGTCTAGTGTACGGGGAGCTGTTTTTT; cdr3_aa: CASSGLVYGELFF
v_call: TRBV6-5; j_call: TRBJ2-5; cdr3_length: 16; d_call: -; clone_size: once; cdr3_nt: TGTGCCAGCAGTTACTCCGAAGGCCAAGCCCGGCGGACCCAGTACTTC; cdr3_aa: CASSYSEGQARRTQYF
v_call: TRBV11-2; j_call: TRBJ2-2; cdr3_length: 15; d_call: -; clone_size: -; cdr3_nt: TGTGCCAGCAGCCCCCTCCCCTTGAACACCGGGGAGCTGTTTTTT; cdr3_aa: CASSPLPLNTGELFF
v_call: TRBV27; j_call: TRBJ2-1; cdr3_length: 16; d_call: -; clone_size: -; cdr3_nt: TGTGCCAGCTTTCTTTCCGGACATTCTTCCTACAATGAGCAGTTCTTC; cdr3_aa: CASFLSGHSSYNEQFF
v_call: TRBV10-3; j_call: TRBJ2-2; cdr3_length: 15; d_call: -; clone_size: -; cdr3_nt: TGTGCCATCAGTGGGGTGAAGATGAACACCGGGGAGCTGTTTTTT; cdr3_aa: CAISGVKMNTGELFF
v_call: TRBV5-4; j_call: TRBJ1-5; cdr3_length: 13; d_call: -; clone_size: -; cdr3_nt: TGTGCCAGCAGCGAGGATCCGACAGGCGAATCGCATTTT; cdr3_aa: CASSEDPTGESHF
v_call: TRBV7-9; j_call: TRBJ1-1; cdr3_length: 16; d_call: -; clone_size: -; cdr3_nt: TGTGCCAGCAGCTTAGCGGGAAGGGCCGGCGACACTGAAGCTTTCTTT; cdr3_aa: CASSLAGRAGDTEAFF
v_call: TRBV7-2; j_call: TRBJ2-2; cdr3_length: 16; d_call: TRBD2; clone_size: once; cdr3_nt: TGTGCCAGCAGCTTAAGTGGCGGGAGTTCATCCGGGGAGCTGTTTTTT; cdr3_aa: CASSLSGGSSSGELFF
v_call: TRBV28; j_call: TRBJ2-1; cdr3_length: 14; d_call: TRBD2; clone_size: -; cdr3_nt: TGTGCCAGCAGTGGACTAGCGCTCTACAATGAGCAGTTCTTC; cdr3_aa: CASSGLALYNEQFF
v_call: TRBV11-2; j_call: TRBJ1-4; cdr3_length: 15; d_call: -; clone_size: -; cdr3_nt: TGTGCCAGCAGCTTAGGGGGAGGGCGTGCCGGGAAACTGTTTTTT; cdr3_aa: CASSLGGGRAGKLFF
v_call: TRBV5-1; j_call: TRBJ2-3; cdr3_length: 13; d_call: -; clone_size: -; cdr3_nt: TGCGCCAGCAGCTTGGCCTACACAGATACGCAGTATTTT; cdr3_aa: CASSLAYTDTQYF
v_call: TRBV27; j_call: TRBJ2-7; cdr3_length: 15; d_call: TRBD2; clone_size: -; cdr3_nt: TGTGCCAGCAGTTTAACCGGGACTAGGACCTACGAGCAGTACTTC; cdr3_aa: CASSLTGTRTYEQYF
v_call: TRBV2; j_call: TRBJ1-4; cdr3_length: 13; d_call: -; clone_size: -; cdr3_nt: TGTGCCAGCGTTATGTTAACTAATGAAAAACTGTTTTTT; cdr3_aa: CASVMLTNEKLFF